This T cell receptor beta chain appears in the sequencing data of a study of identical twins (dated by TCRdb to the mid-2010s). Regarding the research as a whole: To test whether fetal clonotypes persist, the study used deep sequencing on TCR alpha and beta repertoires from monozygotic twins, unrelated adults of various ages, and cord blood. To rule out contamination, replicate twin experiments were performed at different times with different library preparation protocols.

On this clonotype itself: What this receptor recognizes is not known. Per-base quality was not reported, and no clone a single base away is much larger than it.

The CDR3 spans 15 residues, from the cysteine through the phenylalanine. The CDR3 DNA has 45 bases and is translated from base 1. Trimming removed 0 bases from V and 1 base from J, leaving 6 bases between the germline ends. From a lookup of the germline V gene (reference sequence), CDR1 and CDR2 are LNHNV and YYDKDF. Every donor was a healthy Caucasian. The twin cohort comprised three pairs of female monozygotic twins, all aged roughly 18 to 30 years. Positive isolation kits from Invitrogen were used to isolate CD4+ and CD8+ T cell populations. To prepare the library, 5' RACE was applied. Sequenced on an Illumina HiSeq 2000. Template switching introduced a universal primer binding site; the final cDNA contained a unique molecular identifier, enabling accurate counting of TCR cDNA molecules. Specific primers in the conserved constant-segment region were used to synthesize first-strand cDNA for the TCR alpha and beta chains. Each cDNA library was double barcoded, with a SMART-Mk sample barcode plus Illumina barcodes, to control for contamination. TruSeq adapter sequences and Illumina sample barcodes were added in two successive PCR steps. Sequencing of the TCR alpha and beta cDNA libraries was done on the Illumina HiSeq platform using custom primers. As for how the authors treated the data: Unique molecular identifiers were extracted from raw reads with MiGEC, and CDR3 positions were determined with MiXCR. Recombination models were inferred per individual with the repgenHMM and IGoR tools using an EM algorithm. The analysis of shared clonotypes was done with the tcR package in R, with sharing normalized by the product of cloneset sizes. To study raw recombination free of thymic and clonal selection effects, out-of-frame nonproductive sequences were analyzed. TCRdb applied fastp at Q25 and MiXCR to the public reads, then kept only in-frame beta chains. Every CDR3 protein is listed once, alongside the most common genes and DNA of its rows. In this record, the V and J calls reflect TCRdb's handling and not the investigators' own analysis. For this sample the table gives 510,000 or so distinct CDR3 sequences, of which nearly 15% were detected only once. The ten largest clones represent roughly 0.44% of the sample.

Broader findings and caveats from the paper: Fewer insertions were carried by abundant cord blood beta clonotypes, a similar but weaker trend appeared in young adult naive repertoires, and no such trend appeared in memory repertoires. In beta out-of-frame sequences, excess twin sharing was weaker, because having fewer shared sequences lowered the signal-to-noise ratio. Compared with coincidental sharing between unrelated individuals, out-of-frame TCR alpha sequences shared between twins showed an excess of sequences with low generation probability. Conclusions relied on cross-sectional statistical analysis, since the same donors could not be followed over many years. In monozygotic twins, recombination models systematically underestimated out-of-frame TCR alpha sharing, but the models matched the sharing seen between unrelated individuals. Zero-insertion analyses could be partly confounded by invariant T cells such as MAIT and iNKT, though diverse VJ usage argued against such confounding for most clonotypes.

These records were also assigned to another study, of yellow fever vaccine responses in identical twins. The second study's authors report: The T cell response to vaccination in identical twins was reported by the authors to appear partly convergent and partly personalized. In identical twins, the study followed T cell clones that responded to the vaccine with precision.

The chain was built from TRBV15 and TRBJ2-2; a confident D gene designation cannot be given. This TCR came from a woman in her late teens or twenties in good health. Sequencing was done on a sample of CD4+ T cells sorted from blood. The CDR3: CATSRDRKNTGELFF. The DNA sequence follows: TGTGCCACCAGCAGAGACAGAAAGAACACCGGGGAGCTGTTTTTT.